The following is a TCR beta chain sequence with its context. Its target is not known. Some clones are missing from TCRdb's copy, which holds only in-frame ones; the method was immunoSEQ multiplex PCR. In the table there are 850,000 to 1,200,000 clones, about 75% of which are singletons. Looked up from germline, CDR1 is MNHEY and CDR2 is SMNVEV (reference sequence). Trimming stripped 5 bases from V and 1 base from J, with 19 bases between. CDR3 size: 17 residues. This sample was included in a study of shared clonotypes between healthy human individuals. Study-wide findings and caveats: Rarefaction gave evidence that sorted-subset sequencing remained incomplete despite large depth. Non-shared clonotypes showed lower generation probabilities than clonotypes common to all four donors.

Each sample came from a Caucasian adult donor living in Nashville, Tennessee. The TCR originated in a man younger than 35 in good health. Specimen: memory CD4+ T cells sorted from blood. The subset denotes: CD45RA-negative fraction. The chain couples TRBV27 to TRBJ2-3; the D gene is possibly TRBD1 (6 bases). The CDR3 DNA is TGTGCCAGCAGTGCCCCCGGGACAAGGATTGGCACAGATACGCAGTATTTT. Its protein product is CASSAPGTRIGTDTQYF.